These T cell receptor beta chains were read from a single sample in a study of T cell responses to AZD1222 COVID-19 vaccine. Sequencing used immunoSEQ multiplex PCR; TCRdb keeps in-frame clones, though not all of them. The sample carries 50,000 or so clones, about nine tenths recorded once. The sample was peripheral blood, taken 28 days after the second AZD1222 dose. The origin of the receptors is an adult who received the AZD1222 COVID-19 vaccine. CDR3s include the opening cysteine and the closing phenylalanine or tryptophan. A D gene is named only where the DNA matches it firmly. Clone size appears in some rows only: once, few, many, or a class for an expanded clone.

j_call,clone_size,d_call,v_call,cdr3_nt,cdr3_aa
TRBJ2-1,NA,TRBD2,TRBV4-1,TGCGCCAGCAGCCAGACTAGCGGGGGGGTCAATGAGCAGTTCTTC,CASSQTSGGVNEQFF
TRBJ1-3,NA,TRBD1,TRBV5-1,TGCGCCAGCAGCGAGACACCAGGGGGCGGTGGAAACACCATATATTTT,CASSETPGGGGNTIYF
TRBJ1-5,NA,NA,TRBV27,TGTGCCAGCAGTTTACGGCAGCGGGCCCAGCCCCAGCATTTT,CASSLRQRAQPQHF
TRBJ2-5,NA,NA,TRBV6-1,TGTGCCAGCAGTGAACAGGGTCAAGAGACCCAGTACTTC,CASSEQGQETQYF
TRBJ2-7,once,TRBD2,TRBV7-8,TGTGCCAGCAGCTCATGGACTAGCAGCGAGCAGTACTTC,CASSSWTSSEQYF
TRBJ1-1,NA,TRBD1,TRBV27,TGTGCCAGCAGTTTATGGGGACAGGGCAGGAACACTGAAGCTTTCTTT,CASSLWGQGRNTEAFF
TRBJ2-7,NA,NA,TRBV29-1,TGCAGCGTTGTGACGGGCAGATACGAGCAGTACTTC,CSVVTGRYEQYF
TRBJ1-1,NA,NA,TRBV14,TGTGCCAGCAGCCCCGAAACCTATCCAGGGGCTGAAGCTTTCTTT,CASSPETYPGAEAFF
TRBJ1-2,NA,NA,TRBV11-2,TGTGCCAGCAGCTTAGATACGGGGTACTATGGCTACACCTTC,CASSLDTGYYGYTF
TRBJ1-4,NA,NA,TRBV5-6,TGTGCCAGCAGCAGGGACCCTGCAACTAATGAAAAACTGTTTTTT,CASSRDPATNEKLFF
TRBJ1-4,NA,NA,TRBV6-1,TGTGCCAGCAGTTCGGACCGGATCTTAGGGGAAAAACTGTTTTTT,CASSSDRILGEKLFF
TRBJ1-5,NA,NA,TRBV18,TGTGCCAGCTCACCTTCGACGGGAAACAATCAGCCCCAGCATTTT,CASSPSTGNNQPQHF
TRBJ2-7,NA,TRBD1,TRBV19,TGTGCCAGTAGTCGCACGGTTGCGGGACAGGACTACGAGCAGTACTTC,CASSRTVAGQDYEQYF
TRBJ1-2,NA,NA,TRBV7-2,TGTGCCAGCAGCTTAGGATACCATCACAGCAACTATGGCTACACCTTC,CASSLGYHHSNYGYTF
TRBJ1-4,NA,NA,TRBV28,TGTGCCAGCAGTTTTATGGGGGGAAAACTGTTTTTT,CASSFMGGKLFF
TRBJ1-2,NA,TRBD1,TRBV6-2/TRBV6-3,TGTGCCAGCAGTACCGGGACAGTAAAAAGCTTGTATGGCTACACCTTC,CASSTGTVKSLYGYTF
TRBJ1-4,NA,NA,TRBV6-5,TGTGCCACTTCTCCGGGTCCCACTAATGAAAAACTGTTTTTT,CATSPGPTNEKLFF
TRBJ1-5,NA,NA,TRBV6-5,TGTGCCAGCAACGACCTGGGCGGCAATCAGCCCCAGCATTTT,CASNDLGGNQPQHF